This T cell receptor (beta chain) was retrieved from a study of shared clonotypes between healthy human individuals. Germline trimming cut 4 bases from V and 0 bases from J; bases unmatched to any gene: 5. The CDR3 covers 15 residues. Germline CDR1 MNHEY, CDR2 SMNVEV (reference sequence). Here immunoSEQ multiplex PCR was the method, and the copy in TCRdb shows in-frame clones only, minus some. The table has about 2.3 million clones, around 90% seen once. The TCR was taken from a man aged 18 to 35 in good health. Some clones in this sample may be carry-over from other donors' samples. The chain has TRBV27 and TRBJ1-1; 7 positions match TRBD1. Sequencing was done on a sample of naive CD4+ T cells from PBMCs. The sample's subset: CD45RA+ positively selected. In DNA, the CDR3 is TGTGCCAGCAGTTCCCGACAGGGCCTGAACACTGAAGCTTTCTTT. Amino acid sequence: CASSSRQGLNTEAFF.